Only a few counts were recorded for the clone carrying this T cell receptor beta chain. The antigen is unknown. This sample includes further DNA sequences coding for the same CDR3. The CDR3 loop spans 13 amino acids. Trimming pared 8 bases from V and 1 base from J, leaving 9 bases between. CDR1 is ENHRY and CDR2 is SYGVKD in the germline V gene. The source of the sample is a study of cytomegalovirus exposure and HLA in healthy donors. The overall study: A subsequent analysis reported that the roughly 120 validation repertoires were produced on the same platform that had also been used for the roughly 670 first-cohort repertoires. Study results and limitations: Altogether, about 160 TCR beta chains were recorded as cytomegalovirus-associated. Within the approximately 110 validation repertoires, first-cohort TCR clusters tended to co-occur, according to a later analysis.

Sequenced by immunoSEQ multiplex PCR; TCRdb stores in-frame clones only, minus some. Among some 240,000 clones, around four fifths were seen once, and the ten largest hold 5.5% to 7%. The genes are TRBV10-3 and TRBJ1-5; possible D gene TRBD1, 5 bases. This receptor was obtained from a woman aged 18-29 years in good health and CMV-seronegative. Specimen: PBMCs. This chain's CDR3 is CAISGDSNQPQHF. CDR3 DNA: TGTGCCATCTCGGGGGACAGCAATCAGCCCCAGCATTTT.